The 5 T cell receptor beta chains reported below all come from one sample, sequenced in a study of OX40 agonist ivuxolimab in advanced cancers. Libraries were prepared by immunoSEQ multiplex PCR; TCRdb keeps only in-frame clonotypes and omits some of them. The data hold tens of thousands of clones, with approximately 87% observed a single time. The source material was CD4+ or CD8+ T cells sorted from blood, sampled in a trial of the OX40 agonist ivuxolimab. Receptors originate from an adult with an advanced solid tumor such as melanoma, head and neck, liver or kidney cancer.

The CDR3: CASSFSVSGNTIYF. CDR3 in DNA: TGTGCCAGCAGCTTTTCCGTCTCTGGAAACACCATATATTTT. V and J are TRBV13 and TRBJ1-3; D is ambiguous. This CDR3 contains 14 residues. The V end was cut by 3 bases, the J end by 0 bases, with 6 bases between. Germline V gene data show CDR1 as PRHDT and CDR2 as FYEKMQ (reference sequence).

Points on this clone: Within the sample, other DNA sequences also encode this same CDR3. The chain recombines TRBV27 with TRBJ2-7; D might be TRBD1 (6 bases). V lost 0 bases to trimming and J lost 3 bases, with 9 bases between them. CDR1 MNHEY and CDR2 SMNVEV come from the germline V gene (reference sequence). CDR3 length: 14 residues. CDR3 region: CASSLSQGSYEQYF. The CDR3, as DNA: TGTGCCAGCAGTTTATCACAGGGAAGCTACGAGCAGTACTTC.

This clone has a handful of counts. The chain employs TRBV4-3 and TRBJ2-1, with 10 bases aligning to TRBD2. Germline CDR1 and CDR2: LGHNA and YSLEER. This CDR3 is built from 14 residues. The junction had 5 bases not matched to a gene; V was cut back by 6 bases and J by 6 bases. CDR3 bases: TGCGCCAGCAGTACGGGACTAGCGCTCAATGAGCAGTTCTTC. Its protein product is CASSTGLALNEQFF.

The genes are TRBV7-2 and TRBJ2-7, with D maybe TRBD2 (6 bases). This CDR3 region has 15 residues. From germline, CDR1 is SGHTA and CDR2 FQGNSA. V lost 6 bases, J lost 5 bases, and 20 bases lay in between. The CDR3 DNA sequence: TGTGCCAGCAGTTCCAGCTGGGGGGAGTATGACGAGCAGTACTTC. Translation gives CASSSSWGEYDEQYF.

The chain uses TRBV27 and TRBJ1-1; D perhaps matches TRBD1 (6 bases). CDR1 is MNHEY, CDR2 SMNVEV, per germline (reference sequence). This CDR3 is built from 13 residues. Trimming left V 5 bases short and J 0 bases short, with 7 bases between. The chain's CDR3 is CASSGGMNTEAFF. The CDR3 DNA follows: TGTGCCAGCAGTGGGGGCATGAACACTGAAGCTTTCTTT.